These 11 T cell receptor beta chains came from one sample sequenced in a study of T cell repertoires in cytomegalovirus infection. TCRdb analysed the reads with MiXCR anew, one entry per CDR3 protein. Of under 300,000 distinct CDR3 sequences in the sample, about 12% were seen once. The sequenced sample consisted of PBMCs. The receptors derive from a human donor in good health (CMV status not recorded). Some clones in this sample may be carry-over from other donors' samples.

The gene calls are TRBV10-3 and TRBJ2-1; D is possibly TRBD2 (6 bases). Deletions cut 5 bases from V and 8 bases from J, with 10 bases between. Germline loops: CDR1 ENHRY, CDR2 SYGVKD. There are 12 residues in the CDR3. This CDR3 is CAISYGGDEQFF. CDR3 DNA sequence: TGTGCCATCAGTTACGGAGGGGATGAGCAGTTCTTC.

Ten or more counts support this clonotype. The rearrangement uses TRBV28 and TRBJ1-4, with TRBD1 as a possible D gene (6 bases). Germline V gives CDR1 MDHEN, CDR2 SYDVKM. The CDR3 has 14 residues. The CDR3 region has the DNA TGTGCTAGCTCTGGGGACACTAGGAATGAAAAACTGTTTTTT. Its protein product is CASSGDTRNEKLFF.

This clonotype was detected a few times. The V call is TRBV20-1, the J call TRBJ2-5, with 11 positions matching TRBD1. V was pared by 6 bases and J by 9 bases, with 6 bases of the junction left unmatched. The V gene's germline CDR1 is DFQATT and CDR2 SNEGSKA (reference sequence). The CDR3 spans 12 residues. This chain's CDR3 is CSAQGTGGSQYF. The CDR3 DNA follows: TGCAGTGCCCAAGGGACAGGGGGTTCCCAGTACTTC.

This clonotype occurred many times. The chain recombines TRBV29-1 with TRBJ1-2, with TRBD1 identical over 7 bases. V dropped 0 bases and J dropped 2; count of bases not matched to a gene: 6. Germline V gene lookup returns CDR1 SQVTM and CDR2 ANQGSEA. This CDR3 is built from 15 residues. The CDR3 protein is CSVEDRTGANYGYTF. The CDR3 bases are TGCAGCGTTGAAGATCGGACAGGCGCCAACTATGGCTACACCTTC.

The chain employs TRBV6-2 or TRBV6-3 and TRBJ1-1, with D unclear. The V gene lost 9 bases and the J gene lost 8 bases, with 13 bases spanning the gap. Germline V CDR1 and CDR2: MNHEY, SVGEGT. The CDR3 has 11 residues. The CDR3 loop is CASISYREAFF. CDR3 DNA sequence: TGTGCCAGTATTTCATATCGGGAAGCTTTCTTT.

This clonotype was recorded a few times. The chain employs TRBV11-2 and TRBJ1-3; no firm D call. Per the germline V gene, CDR1 is SGHAT and CDR2 is FQNNGV. The CDR3 extends over 14 amino acids. V was pared by 5 bases and J by 4 bases, with 12 bases between. Here the CDR3 reads CASSPVRSGNTIYF. DNA of the CDR3: TGTGCCAGCAGCCCTGTTCGATCCGGAAACACCATATATTTT.

The chain couples TRBV30 to TRBJ1-2; D is ambiguous. The CDR3 totals 14 residues. The germline CDR1 and CDR2 sequences are GTSNPN and SVGIG (reference sequence). The V gene lost 0 bases and the J gene lost 4 bases, with 12 bases spanning the gap. CDR3 DNA: TGTGCCTGGAGTGTTTCTCGGTCCTTCTATGGCTACACCTTC. It translates to CAWSVSRSFYGYTF.

This rearrangement joins TRBV7-2 to TRBJ2-7; D might be TRBD2 (5 bases). This CDR3 is built from 14 residues. Germline V gene data show CDR1 as SGHTA and CDR2 as FQGNSA. The V end lost 2 bases, the J end lost 7 bases, and 15 bases lay between the germline ends. The CDR3 spells CASSLSPNTGEQYF. CDR3 sequence (DNA): TGTGCCAGCAGCTTATCCCCGAACACGGGGGAGCAGTACTTC.

Comments on this clonotype: A much larger clone is a single base away; this may be a read error. The V gene is TRBV19, the J gene TRBJ1-1; TRBD1 agrees at 9 bases. CDR1 LNHDA and CDR2 SQIVND come from the germline V gene (reference sequence). V trimming: 6 bases; J trimming: 5 bases; junction bases outside the gene matches: 4. This CDR3 has 13 residues. CDR3 nucleotide sequence: TGTGCCAGTAGAGACAGGGGGGTTACTGAAGCTTTCTTT. It is translated as CASRDRGVTEAFF.

J is TRBJ2-7 and V is TRBV10-3, with TRBD1 matching over 9 bases. The germline CDR1 and CDR2 sequences are ENHRY and SYGVKD. The CDR3 sequence is 14 residues long. Losses at the gene ends were 4 bases for V and 6 bases for J; bases not matched to a gene: 7. The CDR3 loop reads CAISGPGQGSEQYF. CDR3 in DNA: TGTGCCATCAGTGGACCGGGACAGGGTAGCGAGCAGTACTTC.

This clonotype was detected only a few times. The chain is built from TRBV2 and TRBJ2-1, with 12 bases fitting TRBD1. The CDR3 has 15 amino acids. Per germline, CDR1 SNHLY and CDR2 FYNNEI. The V segment lost 6 bases and the J segment 6 bases; nucleotides outside the gene matches: 6. This CDR3 is CASSRGQGALNEQFF. CDR3 in DNA: TGTGCCAGCAGCAGGGGACAGGGGGCACTCAATGAGCAGTTCTTC.